This T cell receptor beta chain was recorded in a study of blood T cell repertoires in COVID-19. Seattle patient enrollment occurred during active infection, with longitudinal follow-up thereafter. Clones were sequenced by immunoSEQ multiplex PCR, and TCRdb holds only the in-frame ones, with some missing. The table has fewer than 300,000 clones, 65% to 85% seen once. V was trimmed by 5 bases and J by 6 bases, leaving 19 bases between them. This CDR3 contains 16 residues. Germline V gives CDR1 SGHVT, CDR2 SQSDAQ. V usage is TRBV7-4 and J usage is TRBJ1-4; D ambiguous. This receptor was obtained from a human donor with COVID-19, enrolled during active disease. The donor label of this sample is uncertain. Sequenced: peripheral blood. CDR3 amino acids: CASSLSSGYLDEKLFF. In nucleotides, the CDR3 is TGTGCCAGCAGCCTCTCTTCGGGGTATCTCGATGAAAAACTGTTTTTT.